A selection of T cell receptor beta chains follows, all from one sample in a study of neoadjuvant nivolumab and ipilimumab in lung cancer. Sequenced by immunoSEQ multiplex PCR; TCRdb stores in-frame clones only, minus some. Of 30,000 or so clones in the sample, 90% were seen once. The sequenced sample was peripheral blood, obtained after neoadjuvant nivolumab, alone or with ipilimumab, at or shortly before surgery. These receptor sequences come from an adult with non-small cell lung cancer. The CDR3 runs from the conserved cysteine through the conserved F or W. The D gene is left open where the match is weak. The size of a clone is reported for some rows only, either as once, few or many, or as a class for expanded clones.

D gene | clone size | J gene | V gene | CDR3 protein | CDR3 DNA
. | . | TRBJ2-1 | TRBV7-9 | CASSLVGGMWDEQFF | TGTGCCAGCAGCTTAGTTGGGGGCATGTGGGATGAGCAGTTCTTC
TRBD2 | . | TRBJ2-2 | TRBV5-6 | CASSQLAGGLANTGELFF | TGTGCCAGCAGCCAACTAGCGGGGGGACTTGCGAACACCGGGGAGCTGTTTTTT
. | . | TRBJ1-1 | TRBV2 | CASSLVLTEAFF | TGTGCCAGCAGCTTGGTCCTCACTGAAGCTTTCTTT
. | few | TRBJ2-2 | TRBV5-1 | CASRQTENTGELFF | TGCGCCAGCAGACAGACAGAGAACACCGGGGAGCTGTTTTTT
TRBD1 | . | TRBJ1-1 | TRBV5-1 | CASSETTGPGTEAFF | TGCGCCAGCAGCGAAACGACAGGGCCGGGCACTGAAGCTTTCTTT
. | . | TRBJ1-1 | TRBV14 | CASSNFLDTEAFF | TGTGCCAGCAGCAACTTCCTAGACACTGAAGCTTTCTTT
. | . | TRBJ2-5 | TRBV5-4 | CASSLEGPGMETQYF | TGTGCCAGCAGCTTGGAGGGACCGGGTATGGAGACCCAGTACTTC
. | . | TRBJ2-2 | TRBV18 | CASSPRENTGELFF | TGTGCCAGCTCACCCAGGGAGAACACCGGGGAGCTGTTTTTT
TRBD1 | . | TRBJ2-7 | TRBV14 | CASSLTGNEQYF | TGTGCCAGCAGCTTGACAGGGAACGAGCAGTACTTC
. | . | TRBJ1-2 | TRBV4-1 | CASSQNSGYGYTF | TGCGCCAGCAGCCAAAATAGCGGCTATGGCTACACCTTC
. | . | TRBJ1-3 | TRBV7-2 | CASSLASRGRGNTIYF | TGTGCCAGCAGCTTAGCCTCCCGGGGCAGGGGAAACACCATATATTTT
TRBD2 | . | TRBJ2-1 | TRBV6-5 | CASRWGGHEQFF | TGTGCCAGCCGCTGGGGGGGACATGAGCAGTTCTTC
TRBD1 | once | TRBJ1-3 | TRBV10-3 | CAISGGQFSGNTIYF | TGTGCCATCAGTGGGGGACAGTTCTCTGGAAACACCATATATTTT
. | . | TRBJ1-5 | TRBV6-1 | CASRVDSNQPQHF | TGTGCCAGCAGGGTGGATAGCAATCAGCCCCAGCATTTT
. | . | TRBJ1-2 | TRBV29-1 | CSVDRPYYGYTF | TGCAGCGTTGACAGGCCATACTATGGCTACACCTTC
TRBD1 | . | TRBJ2-5 | TRBV2 | CASNRQGRETQYF | TGTGCCAGCAACAGACAGGGCAGAGAGACCCAGTACTTC